A selection of T cell receptor beta chains follows, all from one sample in a study of blood T cell repertoires in COVID-19. Profiled with immunoSEQ multiplex PCR; TCRdb holds only in-frame clones, not every one. This sample has about 190,000 clones; 88% occur once, and the top ten carry 1.1%. Sequencing was performed on peripheral blood. These receptors were taken from a man between 25 and 39 years old with acute or convalescent COVID-19. Each CDR3 is given with its conserved first and last residue. Fields, in order: CDR3 protein, CDR3 DNA, J gene, V gene, D gene, clone size. The D gene is left open where the match is weak. Part of the rows lack a size; the others show once, few, many or a class for expanded clones.

cdr3_aa: CASSLGGWETQYF
cdr3_nt: TGTGCCAGCAGCTTAGGGGGCTGGGAGACCCAGTACTTC
j_call: TRBJ2-5
v_call: TRBV5-4
d_call: TRBD1
clone_size: NA

cdr3_aa: CASSPTSGGGIKYF
cdr3_nt: TGTGCCAGCAGCCCGACTAGCGGGGGGGGCATTAAATACTTC
j_call: TRBJ2-7
v_call: TRBV3-1/TRBV3-2
d_call: TRBD2
clone_size: NA

cdr3_aa: CASSPLPESGYTF
cdr3_nt: TGTGCCAGCTCACCTCTCCCGGAGAGTGGCTACACCTTC
j_call: TRBJ1-2
v_call: TRBV18
d_call: NA
clone_size: NA

cdr3_aa: CASSLRYSSIGSGYTF
cdr3_nt: TGTGCCAGCAGCTTACGGTACAGCTCTATTGGAAGTGGCTACACCTTC
j_call: TRBJ1-2
v_call: TRBV5-8
d_call: NA
clone_size: NA

cdr3_aa: CASSPIAVPSYEQYF
cdr3_nt: TGCGCCAGCAGCCCAATAGCGGTCCCTTCCTACGAGCAGTACTTC
j_call: TRBJ2-7
v_call: TRBV5-1
d_call: NA
clone_size: NA

cdr3_aa: CASSLTRRGGAGELFF
cdr3_nt: TGCGCCAGCAGCTTGACTCGTCGGGGTGGCGCCGGGGAGCTGTTTTTT
j_call: TRBJ2-2
v_call: TRBV5-1
d_call: NA
clone_size: NA

cdr3_aa: CSASAWQSYEQYF
cdr3_nt: TGCAGTGCTAGTGCTTGGCAGTCCTACGAGCAGTACTTC
j_call: TRBJ2-7
v_call: TRBV20-1
d_call: NA
clone_size: NA

cdr3_aa: CASSLGPSGTDTQYF
cdr3_nt: TGTGCCAGCAGCTTAGGGCCTAGCGGGACAGATACGCAGTATTTT
j_call: TRBJ2-3
v_call: TRBV11-2
d_call: TRBD2
clone_size: NA

cdr3_aa: CASSPTSGRGYEQFF
cdr3_nt: TGTGCCAGCAGTCCGACTAGCGGGAGAGGGTATGAGCAGTTCTTC
j_call: TRBJ2-1
v_call: TRBV27
d_call: TRBD2
clone_size: NA

cdr3_aa: CASSFRQRYGYTF
cdr3_nt: TGCGCCAGCAGCTTCAGACAGAGATATGGCTACACCTTC
j_call: TRBJ1-2
v_call: TRBV5-1
d_call: NA
clone_size: NA

cdr3_aa: CASSLGGYGNQPQHF
cdr3_nt: TGTGCCAGCAGCTTAGGCGGATACGGCAATCAGCCCCAGCATTTT
j_call: TRBJ1-5
v_call: TRBV7-9
d_call: NA
clone_size: NA

cdr3_aa: CASSKVAGNTIYF
cdr3_nt: TGTGCCAGCAGCAAAGTGGCCGGAAACACCATATATTTT
j_call: TRBJ1-3
v_call: TRBV21-1
d_call: NA
clone_size: NA

cdr3_aa: CASSQLLPGEQYF
cdr3_nt: TGTGCCAGCAGCCAACTACTACCGGGGGAGCAGTACTTC
j_call: TRBJ2-7
v_call: TRBV3-1/TRBV3-2
d_call: NA
clone_size: NA

cdr3_aa: CATSQTGGEGNEQFF
cdr3_nt: TGTGCCACCAGCCAGACAGGGGGCGAGGGCAATGAGCAGTTCTTC
j_call: TRBJ2-1
v_call: TRBV24-1
d_call: TRBD1
clone_size: NA

cdr3_aa: CASSFVAGEVEQYF
cdr3_nt: TGTGCCAGCAGTTTTGTAGCGGGAGAAGTGGAGCAGTACTTC
j_call: TRBJ2-7
v_call: TRBV28
d_call: TRBD2
clone_size: NA

cdr3_aa: CASSPEQGHNEKLFF
cdr3_nt: TGTGCCAGCTCACCGGAACAGGGGCATAATGAAAAACTGTTTTTT
j_call: TRBJ1-4
v_call: TRBV18
d_call: TRBD1
clone_size: NA

cdr3_aa: CASREGGVRAGFYGYTF
cdr3_nt: TGTGCCAGCAGAGAAGGAGGTGTGAGGGCGGGGTTCTATGGCTACACCTTC
j_call: TRBJ1-2
v_call: TRBV28
d_call: NA
clone_size: NA

cdr3_aa: CAWSHRGNQPQHF
cdr3_nt: TGTGCCTGGAGTCACAGGGGAAATCAGCCCCAGCATTTT
j_call: TRBJ1-5
v_call: TRBV30
d_call: TRBD1
clone_size: NA

cdr3_aa: CASSQGSGYSYEQYF
cdr3_nt: TGCGCCAGCAGCCAAGGTTCGGGGTACTCCTACGAGCAGTACTTC
j_call: TRBJ2-7
v_call: TRBV4-1
d_call: NA
clone_size: NA

cdr3_aa: CASSIRDMTSGIEAFF
cdr3_nt: TGTGCCAGTAGTATAAGGGACATGACATCGGGGATTGAAGCTTTCTTT
j_call: TRBJ1-1
v_call: TRBV19
d_call: NA
clone_size: NA

cdr3_aa: CAWTEGVNTEAFF
cdr3_nt: TGTGCCTGGACGGAAGGGGTGAACACTGAAGCTTTCTTT
j_call: TRBJ1-1
v_call: TRBV30
d_call: NA
clone_size: once

cdr3_aa: CASTALGQSNEKLFF
cdr3_nt: TGTGCCAGCACCGCCCTAGGTCAGTCTAATGAAAAACTGTTTTTT
j_call: TRBJ1-4
v_call: TRBV2
d_call: NA
clone_size: NA

cdr3_aa: CASSPPPRGRADTQYF
cdr3_nt: TGTGCCAGCAGTCCCCCCCCCAGGGGTAGGGCAGATACGCAGTATTTT
j_call: TRBJ2-3
v_call: TRBV28
d_call: NA
clone_size: NA

cdr3_aa: CASSMTSGSYNEQFF
cdr3_nt: TGTGCCAGCAGCATGACTAGCGGGAGTTACAATGAGCAGTTCTTC
j_call: TRBJ2-1
v_call: TRBV9
d_call: TRBD2
clone_size: NA

cdr3_aa: CASSRPTGVTGNTIYF
cdr3_nt: TGTGCCAGCTCACGCCCGACAGGGGTTACTGGAAACACCATATATTTT
j_call: TRBJ1-3
v_call: TRBV18
d_call: TRBD1
clone_size: NA

cdr3_aa: CASSLRQGNTEAFF
cdr3_nt: TGTGCCAGCAGCTTGCGACAGGGGAACACTGAAGCTTTCTTT
j_call: TRBJ1-1
v_call: TRBV7-9
d_call: TRBD1
clone_size: NA

cdr3_aa: CASGELWGHGDEQFF
cdr3_nt: TGTGCCAGCGGGGAATTGTGGGGTCACGGGGATGAGCAGTTCTTC
j_call: TRBJ2-1
v_call: TRBV3-1/TRBV3-2
d_call: NA
clone_size: NA

cdr3_aa: CASSLGGGHGNTIYF
cdr3_nt: TGTGCCAGCAGTCTAGGGGGGGGGCATGGAAACACCATATATTTT
j_call: TRBJ1-3
v_call: TRBV6-5
d_call: NA
clone_size: NA

cdr3_aa: CASSIGASAEDEQYF
cdr3_nt: TGTGCCAGTAGTATAGGGGCTAGCGCCGAGGACGAGCAGTACTTC
j_call: TRBJ2-7
v_call: TRBV19
d_call: NA
clone_size: NA

cdr3_aa: CASSGTVNSPLHF
cdr3_nt: TGTGCCAGCAGTGGGACAGTTAATTCACCCCTCCACTTT
j_call: TRBJ1-6
v_call: TRBV27
d_call: TRBD1
clone_size: NA

cdr3_aa: CASSRGGTEAFF
cdr3_nt: TGTGCCAGCAGTAGGGGGGGCACTGAAGCTTTCTTT
j_call: TRBJ1-1
v_call: TRBV6-5
d_call: NA
clone_size: NA

cdr3_aa: CASSPSPGKNEQFF
cdr3_nt: TGTGCCAGTAGCCCCTCGCCCGGGAAGAATGAGCAGTTCTTC
j_call: TRBJ2-1
v_call: TRBV19
d_call: NA
clone_size: NA

cdr3_aa: CASSPDPGTTFTDTQYF
cdr3_nt: TGCGCCAGCAGCCCCGACCCCGGGACTACATTCACAGATACGCAGTATTTT
j_call: TRBJ2-3
v_call: TRBV4-1
d_call: TRBD2
clone_size: NA

cdr3_aa: CASSPRSGTGTDTQYF
cdr3_nt: TGTGCCAGCAGCCCCCGCAGCGGGACTGGAACAGATACGCAGTATTTT
j_call: TRBJ2-3
v_call: TRBV14
d_call: TRBD2
clone_size: NA

cdr3_aa: CACPSGVGRGYTF
cdr3_nt: TGTGCCTGCCCCTCCGGGGTGGGGAGGGGCTACACCTTC
j_call: TRBJ1-2
v_call: TRBV30
d_call: NA
clone_size: NA

cdr3_aa: CASSPKGALLGGYTF
cdr3_nt: TGTGCCAGCTCACCGAAGGGGGCCCTTTTAGGTGGCTACACCTTC
j_call: TRBJ1-2
v_call: TRBV18
d_call: TRBD1
clone_size: NA

cdr3_aa: CAWSRGMTEAFF
cdr3_nt: TGTGCCTGGAGTAGGGGAATGACTGAAGCTTTCTTT
j_call: TRBJ1-1
v_call: TRBV30
d_call: NA
clone_size: NA

cdr3_aa: CASSSQGDHSPLHF
cdr3_nt: TGCGCCAGTAGTAGTCAGGGGGATCATTCACCCCTCCACTTT
j_call: TRBJ1-6
v_call: TRBV19
d_call: TRBD1
clone_size: NA